These 19 T cell receptor beta chains originate from one sample sequenced in a study of blood T cells in healthy people across ages. Together with a sample-barcoded 5' primer, a J-beta primer mix was included in a second PCR lasting roughly 6 to 12 cycles. TCRdb reprocessed the 5' RACE reads with MiXCR, giving one entry per CDR3 protein. Here the sample spans nearly 1 million distinct CDR3 sequences, approximately 50% being singletons. Sequenced: blood. The receptors shown here come from a woman in her sixties or seventies in good health.

This sequence joins TRBV6-5 and TRBJ1-5; 7 nucleotides match TRBD1. The CDR3 sequence is 15 residues long. Germline V gene data show CDR1 as MNHEY and CDR2 as SVGAGI. The V and J ends lost 6 bases and 1 base, in that order; junction bases with no gene match: 6. CDR3 bases: TGTGCCAGCAGAAATTTACAGGGGAGCAATCAGCCCCAGCATTTT. Translating gives CASRNLQGSNQPQHF.

The rearrangement links TRBV7-3 to TRBJ2-3; D is perhaps TRBD1 (6 bases). Trimming shortened V by 2 bases and J by 9 bases, and 21 bases separated the two germline ends. Germline assignment: CDR1 SGHTA and CDR2 FQGTGA. CDR3 length: 16 residues. The CDR3 protein is CASSLFTGRGSGTQYF. CDR3 bases: TGTGCCAGCAGCTTATTCACCGGCAGGGGATCAGGCACGCAGTATTTT.

This clonotype was seen more than once but under ten times. The chain employs TRBV6-2 or TRBV6-3 and TRBJ2-5; the D gene could be TRBD1 or TRBD2 (5 bases each). Trimming cost V 2 bases and J 4 bases, with 11 bases left between them. The CDR3 totals 14 residues. Germline lookup yields CDR1 MNHEY and CDR2 SVGEGT. The CDR3 DNA reads TGTGCCAGCAGTTACAGCCGGGACCGAGAGACCCAGTACTTC. It specifies CASSYSRDRETQYF.

The chain combines TRBV6-5 with TRBJ2-7, with 13 bases fitting TRBD2. The J call is uncertain, as TRBJ2-4 better fits the DNA end. Germline assignment: CDR1 MNHEY and CDR2 SVGAGI. The CDR3 has 16 residues. CDR3 protein: CASSRTSGSPQNIQYF. The DNA of the CDR3 is TGTGCCAGCAGTCGGACTAGCGGGAGCCCCCAAAACATTCAGTACTTC.

This chain links TRBV7-9 with TRBJ1-1; D ambiguous. This CDR3 has 20 residues. The V gene lost 5 bases and the J gene lost 0 bases, with 28 bases spanning the gap. Germline CDR1 SEHNR, CDR2 FQNEAQ (reference sequence). This chain's CDR3 is CASSPPSVVHPIMVNTEAFF. The CDR3, as DNA: TGTGCCAGCAGCCCGCCTTCGGTAGTACATCCCATCATGGTGAACACTGAAGCTTTCTTT.

This sequence joins TRBV6-1 and TRBJ2-7; D uncertain. Germline V CDR1 and CDR2: MNHNS, SASEGT. The length of the CDR3 is 15 residues. Trimming shortened V by 0 bases and J by 2 bases, and 11 bases separated the two germline ends. In DNA form, the CDR3 reads TGTGCCAGCAGTGAAGCGCCTGGCACTCCCTACGAGCAGTACTTC. Translation gives CASSEAPGTPYEQYF.

The genes are TRBV2 and TRBJ1-2, with D uncertain. From germline, CDR1 is SNHLY and CDR2 FYNNEI. V was cut by 3 bases and J by 4 bases, with 9 bases left in between. This CDR3 is 13 amino acids long. The CDR3 DNA follows: TGTGCCAGCAGTGATATCGGTTCCTATGGCTACACCTTC. This codes for CASSDIGSYGYTF.

The DNA for the CDR3 is TGTGCCAGCAGCTTAGAGCCGGGACTAGACTACGAGCAGTACTTC. Its protein product is CASSLEPGLDYEQYF. The genes are TRBV7-6 and TRBJ2-5; 8 nucleotides match TRBD2. The DNA end lines up better with TRBJ2-7; the J call may be wrong. The length of the CDR3 is 15 residues. From germline, CDR1 is SGHVS and CDR2 FNYEAQ.

The sample holds many counts of this clonotype. The rearrangement uses TRBV12-3 or TRBV12-4 and TRBJ2-5; possibly TRBD1 or TRBD2 for D (5 bases each). Trimming shortened V by 3 bases and J by 2 bases, and 10 bases separated the two germline ends. CDR3 size: 14 residues. CDR3 bases: TGTGCCAGCAGTTTGCATGGGGGTCAAGAGACCCAGTACTTC. This gives the protein CASSLHGGQETQYF.

The rearrangement joins TRBV7-3 to TRBJ2-7; no definite D call. The DNA end favors TRBJ2-1, so the J call may be wrong. Germline assignment: CDR1 SGHTA and CDR2 FQGTGA. This CDR3 comprises 14 residues. The chain's CDR3 is CASSLAIGSNEQFF. CDR3 sequence (DNA): TGTGCCAGCAGCTTAGCCATCGGGTCCAATGAGCAGTTCTTC.

This rearrangement joins TRBV7-2 to TRBJ1-5; 7 bases match TRBD1. This CDR3 is 15 amino acids long. J was trimmed by 9 bases and V by 5 bases; bases with no gene match: 13. Germline CDR1 is SGHTA and CDR2 is FQGNSA. The CDR3 region is CASSPQASGGWPQHF. CDR3 DNA sequence: TGTGCCAGCAGCCCCCAGGCGTCAGGGGGGTGGCCCCAGCATTTT.

The chain recombines TRBV18 with TRBJ1-1; D is unclear. Trimming took off 1 base at V and 3 bases at J, with 6 bases between the two ends. This CDR3 spans 13 amino acids. Germline CDR1 KGHSH, CDR2 LQKENI. CDR3 in amino acids: CASSPRGDTEAFF. The CDR3 DNA is TGTGCCAGCTCACCACGTGGGGACACTGAAGCTTTCTTT.

This clonotype was seen more than once but under ten times. The chain employs TRBV10-3 and TRBJ2-7; TRBD2 agrees at 12 bases. Germline V gene sequence: CDR1 ENHRY, CDR2 SYGVKD. The CDR3 is 17 amino acids. V was pared by 5 bases and J by 0 bases, with 8 bases of the junction left unmatched. The CDR3 loop is CAISWTSGNLLSYEQYF. The CDR3 region has the DNA TGTGCCATCAGTTGGACTAGCGGGAACTTACTCTCCTACGAGCAGTACTTC.

This clonotype has more than one count but fewer than ten. CDR3 nucleotides: TGTGCCAGCAGCGTAGTTAACAATGAGCAGTTCTTC. Amino acids: CASSVVNNEQFF. The rearrangement uses TRBV9 and TRBJ2-1, with D unclear. Germline V gene lookup returns CDR1 SGDLS and CDR2 YYNGEE. The CDR3 consists of 12 residues. V dropped 0 bases and J dropped 5 bases, with 3 bases sitting between them.

This chain uses TRBV12-3 or TRBV12-4 with TRBJ2-7; D ambiguous. Trimming cost V 5 bases and J 4 bases, with 18 bases left between them. The CDR3 is 15 amino acids. The CDR3 coding sequence is TGTGCCAGCAGTCATACTCCCTCCGGGTATTACGAGCAGTACTTC. Translation gives CASSHTPSGYYEQYF.

The chain joins TRBV27 to TRBJ2-7, with D possibly being TRBD1 (6 bases). There are 16 residues in the CDR3. V lost 5 bases to trimming and J lost 2 bases, with 19 bases between them. CDR1 and CDR2 (germline): MNHEY, SMNVEV (reference sequence). CDR3 DNA sequence: TGTGCCAGCAGTCCGGCCGGGACACTCCATGCCTACGAGCAGTACTTC. Residues: CASSPAGTLHAYEQYF.

The chain is built from TRBV3-1 and TRBJ2-2; TRBD2 aligns across 8 bases. Germline CDR1 reads LGHDT; CDR2 reads YNNKEL (reference sequence). The V and J ends lost 7 bases and 5 bases, in that order; junction bases with no gene match: 9. This CDR3 has 15 residues. The CDR3 reads CASTRGTSNTGELFF. The CDR3 coding sequence is TGTGCCAGCACCCGCGGGACTAGTAATACCGGGGAGCTGTTTTTT. Using reference TRBV3-1 and TRBJ2-2 for the parts outside the CDR3, the full variable domain is DTAVSQTPKYLVTQMGNDKSIKCEQNLGHDTMYWYKQDSKKFLKIMFSYNNKELIINETVPNRFSPKSPDKAHLNLHINSLELGDSAVYFCASTRGTSNTGELFFGEGSRLTVL.

This clonotype was detected only a few times. The gene calls are TRBV7-8 and TRBJ2-7; D is tentatively TRBD1 or TRBD2 (5 bases each). This CDR3 is 15 amino acids long. Germline values: CDR1 SGHVS, CDR2 FQNEAQ. Trimming took off 5 bases at V and 0 bases at J, with 14 bases between the two ends. The CDR3 sequence: CASSQWTTSSYEQYF. CDR3 coding DNA: TGTGCCAGCAGCCAATGGACAACTAGCTCCTACGAGCAGTACTTC.

The J gene is TRBJ2-3, the V gene TRBV19; D ambiguous. There are 14 residues in the CDR3. Germline V lookup: CDR1 LNHDA, CDR2 SQIVND (reference sequence). V was pared by 6 bases and J by 2 bases, with 12 bases between. The CDR3 region is CASSRNSLTDTQYF. CDR3 bases: TGTGCCAGTAGCCGAAACAGCCTCACAGATACGCAGTATTTT.